Sequencing of this T cell receptor beta chain was carried out in a study of CD8+CD57+ T cells in acquired aplastic anemia. Study details: Sorted CD4+ and CD8+ cells yielded DNA averaging around 3.2 ug.

There are 12 residues in the CDR3. Germline V gene sequence: CDR1 MDHEN, CDR2 SYDVKM. The V end was cut by 4 bases, the J end by 6 bases, with 10 bases between. Study findings and constraints: Patients and controls had in common approximately 28 CD8+ CDR3 sequences. Levels of CD8+ Simpson's diversity were not significantly distinct in patients versus controls.

This clonotype was picked up many times. Antigen: not known. Profiles of TCR beta VDJ and CDR3 were generated from a genomic DNA template. TCRdb fed the reads into MiXCR, producing one record per CDR3 protein. Of under 200,000 distinct CDR3 sequences in the sample, roughly 48% were seen once. This TCR was sampled from a human donor in good health. What was sequenced was sorted CD4+, CD8+, or CD8+CD57+ T cells (not recorded which) from PBMCs. The chain carries TRBV28 and TRBJ2-7; D ambiguous. The CDR3 loop is CASSSERREQYF. CDR3 sequence (DNA): TGTGCCAGCAGTTCGGAAAGACGCGAGCAGTACTTC.